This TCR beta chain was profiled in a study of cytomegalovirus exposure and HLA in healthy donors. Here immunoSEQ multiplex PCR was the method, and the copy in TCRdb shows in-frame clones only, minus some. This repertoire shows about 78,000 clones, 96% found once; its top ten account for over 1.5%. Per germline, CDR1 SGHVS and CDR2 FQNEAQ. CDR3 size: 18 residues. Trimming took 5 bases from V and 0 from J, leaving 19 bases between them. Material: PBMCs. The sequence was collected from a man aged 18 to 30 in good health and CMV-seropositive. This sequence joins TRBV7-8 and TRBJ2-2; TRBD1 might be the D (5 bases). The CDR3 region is CASSLSPQGATNTGELFF. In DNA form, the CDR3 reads TGTGCCAGCAGCCTAAGTCCCCAGGGCGCTACGAACACCGGGGAGCTGTTTTTT.